This T cell receptor beta chain was identified during a study of T cells in Graves' hyperthyroidism and ophthalmopathy. The diagnostic basis comprised clinical symptoms, serum thyroxine and TRAb, thyroid ultrasound and orbital computed tomography. Details on this clonotype: The antigen is unknown. Germline is not matched at one junction end, which may reflect a read error.

The CDR3 runs 14 residues. Amplified regions were TCR beta CDR3 sequences from RNA transcripts. HTBI primers were employed in a first-round RT-PCR of the TCR CDR3. One entry per CDR3 protein, called by TCRdb with MiXCR from the multiplex PCR reads. The table includes 250,000 to 350,000 distinct CDR3 sequences, about 15% detected once. Study findings and constraints: Most thyroid clonotypes expanded above 0.001 appeared in blood too.

The chain recombines TRBV12-3 or TRBV12-4 with TRBJ2-5; TRBD2 aligns across 7 bases. The material sequenced was blood. The sequence was collected from a man aged 30 to 45 with Graves' hyperthyroidism. The CDR3 reads CASRSSSGQEAQYF. The DNA of the CDR3 is TGTGCCAGCAGGTCAAGTAGCGGGCAAGAGGCCCAGTACTTC.